This is a list of T cell receptor beta chains from one sample in a study of breast tumors, draining lymph nodes, adjacent tissues. TCRdb recomputed calls from the multiplex PCR reads with MiXCR, one row per CDR3 protein. Seen here are 200,000 to 250,000 distinct CDR3 sequences, less than 45% observed once, and the top ten hold approximately 3.3%. Input material: axillary lymph node tissue. The receptor source for this set is a female donor with breast cancer. Some clones in this sample may be carry-over from other donors' samples. CDR3s include the opening cysteine and the closing phenylalanine or tryptophan. A D gene is named only where the DNA matches it firmly. Clone size, where shown, is once, few, many, or a class for clones that have expanded.

length	V	size	J	D	DNA	CDR3
20	TRBV7-2	many	TRBJ2-7	TRBD2	TGTGCCAGCAGCTTACAACTACTAGCGGGGGGCTCCTTTGACTCCTACGAGCAGTACTTC	CASSLQLLAGGSFDSYEQYF
15	TRBV5-1	NA	TRBJ2-5	TRBD1	TGCGCCAGCAGCTGGTTGACAGGGGGCCAAGAGACCCAGTACTTC	CASSWLTGGQETQYF
15	TRBV18	few	TRBJ1-4	NA	TGTGCCAGCTCAGGGACTCGCACAACTAATGAAAAACTGTTTTTT	CASSGTRTTNEKLFF
18	TRBV7-8	many	TRBJ1-5	NA	TGTGCCAGCAGCTCCGGTCTTACACGGAGTTATAGCAATCAGCCCCAGCATTTT	CASSSGLTRSYSNQPQHF
15	TRBV20-1	NA	TRBJ2-3	TRBD2	TGCAGTGCTAGTCGGACTAGAACCCATGTCAATACGCAGTATTTT	CSASRTRTHVNTQYF
15	TRBV4-3	many	TRBJ2-6	NA	TGCGCCAGCAGCCAAGGGATCAGTGGGGCCAACGTCCTGACTTTC	CASSQGISGANVLTF
16	TRBV5-1	many	TRBJ1-2	NA	TGCGCCAGCAGCCCAAATGCGGGTTCGGCAGGGGAAGGCTACACCTTC	CASSPNAGSAGEGYTF
16	TRBV3-1	many	TRBJ1-3	NA	TGTGCCAGCAGTCCAGCAGGGAGCAACTCTGGAAACACCATATATTTT	CASSPAGSNSGNTIYF
13	TRBV12-3/TRBV12-4	many	TRBJ2-1	NA	TGTGCCAGCCGGGACGGGCCCTTCAATGAGCAGTTCTTC	CASRDGPFNEQFF
17	TRBV6-5	few	TRBJ2-7	TRBD2	TGTGCCAGCAGTCACTTCTTCGGCGACGGGGGGGCCTACGAGCAGTACTTC	CASSHFFGDGGAYEQYF
16	TRBV14	NA	TRBJ2-1	TRBD2	TGTGCCAGCAGCCATAAGACTAGCGGGCCCTACAATGAGCAGTTCTTC	CASSHKTSGPYNEQFF
19	TRBV2	once	TRBJ1-2	NA	TGTGCCAGCAATTCCCTTCCAGGGGATAGAAATAGGGAGGAGTATGGCTACACCTTC	CASNSLPGDRNREEYGYTF
13	TRBV19	NA	TRBJ1-5	NA	TGTGCCAGTAAGACAGGCTCAAATCAGCCCCAGCATTTT	CASKTGSNQPQHF
13	TRBV7-9	NA	TRBJ1-5	NA	TGTGCCAGCAGCTTAGGGGCTAATCAGCCCCAGCATTTT	CASSLGANQPQHF
14	TRBV2	many	TRBJ2-5	NA	TGTGCCACCACAGGCAGGAGGCGCGGGGAGACCCAGTACTTC	CATTGRRRGETQYF
17	TRBV20-1	many	TRBJ1-2	TRBD1	TGCAGTGCTACCATAAGGGGGGGACAGCTTAAGGTCGGTGGCTACACCTTC	CSATIRGGQLKVGGYTF